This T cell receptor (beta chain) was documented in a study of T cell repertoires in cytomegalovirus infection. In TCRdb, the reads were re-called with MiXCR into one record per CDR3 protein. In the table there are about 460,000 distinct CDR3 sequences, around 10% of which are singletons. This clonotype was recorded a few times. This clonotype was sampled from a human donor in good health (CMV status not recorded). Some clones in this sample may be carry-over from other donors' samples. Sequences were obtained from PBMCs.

The CDR3 loop is CASSPAGEGEGYTF. In nucleotides, the CDR3 is TGTGCCAGCTCACCAGCAGGGGAAGGTGAAGGCTACACCTTC. This chain connects TRBV18 to TRBJ1-2; TRBD1 might be the D (6 bases). The CDR3 length is 14 residues. The germline gives CDR1 KGHSH, CDR2 LQKENI. The V end lost 2 bases, the J end lost 8 bases, and 15 bases lay between the germline ends.